This T cell receptor beta chain was captured in a study of blood T cells in healthy people across ages (dated by TCRdb to between 2015 and 2016). Regarding the complete study: In model experiments, template switching captured roughly one uniquely barcoded TCR beta cDNA molecule for every two T cells. Age-related changes in TCR beta repertoire diversity were measured in the study by deep sequencing normalized with unique cDNA molecular identifiers. The donors were divided into four age groups: young (average roughly 17 years), middle-aged (approximately 39), aged (approximately 64) and long-lived (approximately 74). To avoid experimental bias, donors of different ages were spread randomly across the sequencing lanes. For two donors (one aged 18 to 29 and one aged 80 or older), the study analyzed two additional independent replicas of 1 million unique cDNA reads from the same blood draw.

The library was obtained by 5' RACE. A second roughly 6 to 12 cycle PCR used a sample-barcoded 5' primer and a J-beta primer mix. A template-switch 5' adaptor carrying 12 random nucleotides introduced a unique molecular identifier onto each TCR beta cDNA molecule. Each sample yielded at least 2.5 million CDR3-containing paired-end reads. First-strand cDNA synthesis was performed from all RNA using the Mint cDNA synthesis kit, with priming by a TRBC-specific oligonucleotide. Following uracil-DNA glycosylase treatment, a first 18-cycle PCR with universal primers M1SS and BC2_uni_R was performed on all cDNA. In the original analysis: For normalization, 1 million high-quality reads, each with a distinct molecular identifier, were randomly selected from each sample. Instead of being binned into consensus sequences, reads that shared molecular identifiers were thrown out. MiTCR, set to a Q25 quality threshold and the strictest error-elimination algorithm, was used for CDR3 identification, clonotype clustering and error correction. A nonparametric unseen species model using Euler transformation provided a lower-bound estimate of total TCR beta diversity. The public reads were reprocessed in TCRdb via fastp at Q25 and MiXCR, keeping in-frame beta chains. Duplicate CDR3 protein sequences are folded into a single record with the most common DNA and genes. For this entry, the V and J calls and clone size follow TCRdb and not the study's own pipeline. For this sample the table gives over 1,500,000 distinct CDR3 sequences, of which about 39% were detected only once. The leading ten clones occupy more than 20% of the sample.

The donors were roughly 39 Caucasian individuals from Russia, aged about 6 to 95 years, who were systemically healthy. Each donor gave ten milliliters of peripheral blood, drawn into EDTA-treated Vacutainer tubes. Ficoll-Paque density-gradient centrifugation was used to isolate PBMCs, with at least 6.5 million obtained per sample. Trizol reagent was used to extract total RNA from the PBMCs, yielding at least 5 micrograms per sample. The percentages of naive CD45RAhigh/CD27high T cells were determined by flow cytometry on a PBMC aliquot from every donor. The CDR3 spans 12 residues, from the cysteine through the phenylalanine. The only DNA kept is the CDR3, 36 bases in frame from the first base. Cut back by 6 bases and 10 bases, the V and J ends lie 10 bases apart. The germline V gene supplies CDR1 MDHEN and CDR2 SYDVKM. Overall study outcomes, separate from this receptor: Observed TCR beta diversity per million T cells fell roughly linearly with age, and a significant reduction was already apparent by age around 40. Observed TCR beta diversity correlated strongly with the percentage of naive T cells measured by flow cytometry. Conclusive comparison of naive and antigen-experienced compartments was prevented by the profiling of bulk unsorted PBMCs. Because donor CMV infection status was unknown, age-related changes in expanded clonotypes were potentially confounded. Estimates of total diversity from one million sequenced T cells were regarded as lower bounds and underestimates. Compared with the aged group, more naive CD4+ T cells, fewer expanded clones and increased TCR diversity were shown by the long-lived group, suggesting age selection.

This clonotype was picked up a small number of times. No cognate antigen has been identified for it. No much larger clonotype is one base removed from it; base qualities were not supplied. Rearrangement joined TRBV28 to TRBJ1-6, with the D gene uncertain. Sequencing used blood. The clonotype was recovered from a human donor in good health. The nucleotides are TGTGCCAGCAGCGGGCCAGAATCACCCCTCCACTTT. It translates as CASSGPESPLHF.